This T cell receptor (beta chain) was identified during a study of Ad26.COV2.S vaccination and SARS-CoV-2 variants. The study, taken as a whole, reports: Breadth, reportedly substantial, characterized the spike-specific CD8+ and CD4+ T cell responses after vaccination. The TCR breadth and depth analyses may have understated or missed part of the total T cell responses.

CDR3 length: 17 residues. Per the germline V gene, CDR1 is SGHVS and CDR2 is FQNEAQ. Trimming took off 5 bases at V and 2 bases at J, with 19 bases between the two ends. As to treatment: around 19 received Ad26.COV2.S at low or high dose, single or two shots; a few received placebo; per-sample allocation not given. Samples came from day 63 after the first vaccine or placebo injection. This clone was seen a single time. Its antigen is still unknown. Generated by immunoSEQ multiplex PCR, the TCRdb table keeps only in-frame clones and is missing some. The data contain approximately 300,000 clones, approximately 80% of them singletons.

This TCR came from a person between 18 and 65 years old who received the Ad26.COV2.S COVID-19 vaccine or a placebo. Sequenced here: peripheral blood, sampled in a trial of Ad26.COV2.S vaccine versus placebo. V gene TRBV7-8 combines with J gene TRBJ1-5; no clear D. CDR3 in DNA: TGTGCCAGCAGCCTGGGGATGAGGGAGGTGGGCAATCAGCCCCAGCATTTT. Encoded protein: CASSLGMREVGNQPQHF.